The rows below give T cell receptor beta chains drawn from one sample of a study of T cells in narcolepsy. Sequencing used immunoSEQ multiplex PCR; TCRdb keeps in-frame clones, though not all of them. In the table there are about 40,000 clones, about 91% of which are singletons. The sequencing sample was made of CD45RA- memory CD4+ T cells from PBMCs. The receptors originated from a human donor with narcolepsy. The CDR3 runs from the conserved cysteine through the conserved F or W. A D gene is named only where the DNA matches it firmly. The size entry is marked missing in some rows and otherwise reads once, few, many or a size class.

TRBV5-4	TRBJ2-3	NA	NA	TGTGCCAGCAGCTTGGGACTTGGCACAGATACGCAGTATTTT	CASSLGLGTDTQYF
TRBV15	TRBJ2-5	NA	NA	TGTGCCACCAGCCTGTGGGAGATAAAGAAGCCCCAAGAGACCCAGTACTTC	CATSLWEIKKPQETQYF
TRBV19	TRBJ2-3	TRBD2	NA	TGTGCCAGTAGTATAGGGGGAAGCGGGAGGGCCAGAGATACGCAGTATTTT	CASSIGGSGRARDTQYF
TRBV4-1	TRBJ1-2	NA	NA	TGCGCCAGCAGCCAAGAGATAAACAGCAACTATGGCTACACCTTC	CASSQEINSNYGYTF
TRBV27	TRBJ2-7	TRBD2	NA	TGTGCCAGCAGCCCCGCTTTTTGGGGGGGGACCACCTACGAGCAGTACTTC	CASSPAFWGGTTYEQYF
TRBV7-8	TRBJ2-7	NA	NA	TGTGCCAGCAGCTTACAGGGGTACGAGCAGTACTTC	CASSLQGYEQYF
TRBV25-1	TRBJ2-5	NA	NA	TGTGCCAGCGAGTCGGGGGCCGGGGAGACCCAGTACTTC	CASESGAGETQYF
TRBV6-5	TRBJ2-2	NA	NA	TGTGCCAGCAGATGGGACGGGAACACCGGGGAGCTGTTTTTT	CASRWDGNTGELFF
TRBV19	TRBJ1-2	NA	NA	TGTGCCAGTAGCCAACAAACGGGGGCGCGGGGCTACACCTTC	CASSQQTGARGYTF
TRBV7-6	TRBJ1-1	NA	NA	TGTGCCAGCAGCGCCACACGGAACACTGAAGCTTTCTTT	CASSATRNTEAFF
TRBV7-2	TRBJ1-1	NA	NA	TGTGCCAGCAGCTTAGCGATGGCGGGTAGGAAGACTGAAGCTTTCTTT	CASSLAMAGRKTEAFF
TRBV7-3	TRBJ2-3	TRBD2	once	TGTGCCAGCAGCTCCCCCGGGTTCGTAGCGGGGCCGTCCACAGATACGCAGTATTTT	CASSSPGFVAGPSTDTQYF
TRBV19	TRBJ1-2	NA	NA	TGTGCCAGTAGTCCCGGTGGGGGGGCATCAACTAATCGGGGCTACACCTTC	CASSPGGGASTNRGYTF
TRBV27	TRBJ1-1	NA	NA	TGTGCCAGCAGTCTCTACTCGGGAGGGTACACTGAAGCTTTCTTT	CASSLYSGGYTEAFF
TRBV6-1	TRBJ2-7	TRBD2	NA	TGTGCCAGCAGTGAACCCTTTGGAGCGGGAGGGCCTTTTACGTCCTACGAGCAGTACTTC	CASSEPFGAGGPFTSYEQYF